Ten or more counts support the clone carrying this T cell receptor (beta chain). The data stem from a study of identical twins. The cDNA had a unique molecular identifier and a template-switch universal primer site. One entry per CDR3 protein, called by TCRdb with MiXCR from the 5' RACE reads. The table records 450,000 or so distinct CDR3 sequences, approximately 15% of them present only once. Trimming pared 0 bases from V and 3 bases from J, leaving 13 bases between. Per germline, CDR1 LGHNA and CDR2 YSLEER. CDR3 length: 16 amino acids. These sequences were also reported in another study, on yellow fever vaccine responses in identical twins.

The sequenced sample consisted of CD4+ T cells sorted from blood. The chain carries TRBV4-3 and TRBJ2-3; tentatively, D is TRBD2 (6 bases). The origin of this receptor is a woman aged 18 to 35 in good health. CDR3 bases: TGCGCCAGCAGCCAAGAGGGGATGCTAGCGACAGATACGCAGTATTTT. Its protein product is CASSQEGMLATDTQYF.